The following is a T cell receptor beta chain sequence with its context. This entry is derived from a study of control samples from healthy donors and cancer patients. CDR1 and CDR2 (germline): LGHDT, YNNKEL (reference sequence). The length of the CDR3 is 15 residues. Losses at the gene ends were 3 bases for V and 3 bases for J; bases not matched to a gene: 7. The repertoire was sequenced with immunoSEQ multiplex PCR; TCRdb's copy has only in-frame clones and lacks some. This sample has around 150,000 clones, with about 94% found just once. This chain connects TRBV3-1 (or the pseudogene TRBV3-2) to TRBJ1-2, with 7 bases fitting TRBD1. Sequencing was carried out using PBMCs. This TCR was recovered from a man aged 55-75 years with colorectal cancer. The CDR3 is CASSQHRDRDYGYTF. The CDR3 DNA follows: TGTGCCAGCAGCCAGCATCGGGACAGAGACTATGGCTACACCTTC.